The rows below give T cell receptor beta chains drawn from one sample of a study of shared clonotypes between healthy human individuals. The table came from immunoSEQ multiplex PCR; TCRdb's copy has only in-frame clones and leaves some out. The sample has around 480,000 clones, over 60% seen once. The specimen sequenced was PBMCs. Receptor source: a woman aged 40 to 50 in good health. Some clones in this sample may be carry-over from other donors' samples. Both conserved end residues are part of each CDR3. Each record gives: clone size, V gene, D gene, J gene, CDR3 DNA, CDR3 protein. D genes are given only for firm matches. For some rows the clone size is stated as once, few or many, or as a class when expanded; others skip it.

clone_size: .
v_call: TRBV6-6
d_call: .
j_call: TRBJ2-1
cdr3_nt: TGTGCCAGCAGTTCTTCATGGAATGAGCAGTTCTTC
cdr3_aa: CASSSSWNEQFF

clone_size: .
v_call: TRBV9
d_call: .
j_call: TRBJ2-1
cdr3_nt: TGTGCCAGCAGTACGGGGTCCGGGAATGAGCAGTTCTTC
cdr3_aa: CASSTGSGNEQFF

clone_size: .
v_call: TRBV4-3
d_call: .
j_call: TRBJ2-2
cdr3_nt: TGCGCCAGCAGCCCGAATGTCAGAAGGGAGCTGTTTTTT
cdr3_aa: CASSPNVRRELFF

clone_size: .
v_call: TRBV28
d_call: TRBD2
j_call: TRBJ2-1
cdr3_nt: TGTGCCAGCAGTTTAAGGAGACTAGCGGGAGGGAGCAATGAGCAGTTCTTC
cdr3_aa: CASSLRRLAGGSNEQFF

clone_size: few
v_call: TRBV9
d_call: .
j_call: TRBJ2-5
cdr3_nt: TGTGCCAGCAGCGTAGGGATCAGCGGCTACTTTCAAGAGACCCAGTACTTC
cdr3_aa: CASSVGISGYFQETQYF

clone_size: .
v_call: TRBV28
d_call: TRBD2
j_call: TRBJ2-5
cdr3_nt: TGTGCCAGCAGTTTACCCGGACTAGCGGCCCAAGAGACCCAGTACTTC
cdr3_aa: CASSLPGLAAQETQYF

clone_size: .
v_call: TRBV5-8
d_call: .
j_call: TRBJ2-1
cdr3_nt: TGTGCCAGCAGCTTGGAGGCGACGTACTCCTACAATGAGCAGTTCTTC
cdr3_aa: CASSLEATYSYNEQFF

clone_size: once
v_call: TRBV7-9
d_call: .
j_call: TRBJ2-7
cdr3_nt: TGTGCCAGCAGCTTAGGGGGTTTTTCCTACGAGCAGTATTTC
cdr3_aa: CASSLGGFSYEQYF

clone_size: .
v_call: TRBV7-2
d_call: .
j_call: TRBJ1-1
cdr3_nt: TGTGCCAGCAGCTTAGTAGGGTTAGAAGCTTTCTTT
cdr3_aa: CASSLVGLEAFF

clone_size: once
v_call: TRBV18
d_call: TRBD1
j_call: TRBJ1-1
cdr3_nt: TGTGCCAGCTCGGCGGGACAGGTGAACACTGAAGCTTTCTTT
cdr3_aa: CASSAGQVNTEAFF

clone_size: .
v_call: TRBV6-5
d_call: TRBD1
j_call: TRBJ2-7
cdr3_nt: TGTGCCAGCACCCGGGACAGGTACGACTACGAGCAGTACTTC
cdr3_aa: CASTRDRYDYEQYF

clone_size: .
v_call: TRBV19
d_call: .
j_call: TRBJ2-1
cdr3_nt: TGTGCCAGTAGTATAGGGGGTGGGCGCTCCTACAATGAGCAGTTCTTC
cdr3_aa: CASSIGGGRSYNEQFF

clone_size: .
v_call: TRBV21-1
d_call: .
j_call: TRBJ1-1
cdr3_nt: TGTGCCAGCAGCAAAGTCGGGCAGTATGAAGCTTTCTTT
cdr3_aa: CASSKVGQYEAFF

clone_size: .
v_call: TRBV28
d_call: .
j_call: TRBJ1-3
cdr3_nt: TGTGCCAGCAGTTCCGGATTCTCTGGAAACACCATATATTTT
cdr3_aa: CASSSGFSGNTIYF

clone_size: .
v_call: TRBV2
d_call: .
j_call: TRBJ1-5
cdr3_nt: TGTGCCAGCAACGAGCCCGGGGGATACAATCAGCCCCAGCATTTT
cdr3_aa: CASNEPGGYNQPQHF

clone_size: .
v_call: TRBV18
d_call: .
j_call: TRBJ1-1
cdr3_nt: TGTGCCAGCTCACCACGGAAGACCGACACTGAAGCTTTCTTT
cdr3_aa: CASSPRKTDTEAFF

clone_size: once
v_call: TRBV7-2
d_call: .
j_call: TRBJ1-2
cdr3_nt: TGTGCCAGCAGCCGTAATTCCGGGGTTCTCGGCTACACCTTC
cdr3_aa: CASSRNSGVLGYTF

clone_size: .
v_call: TRBV28
d_call: TRBD1
j_call: TRBJ2-5
cdr3_nt: TGTGCCAGCAGTCGGGACAGTTTGGAGACCCAGTACTTC
cdr3_aa: CASSRDSLETQYF

clone_size: .
v_call: TRBV11-2
d_call: .
j_call: TRBJ1-3
cdr3_nt: TGTGCCAGCAGCTTCCCCTCTGGAAACACCATATATTTT
cdr3_aa: CASSFPSGNTIYF

clone_size: .
v_call: TRBV18
d_call: TRBD1
j_call: TRBJ1-2
cdr3_nt: TGTGCCAGCTCACCGGAAAGGACAGGCCTTGGCTATGGCTACACCTTC
cdr3_aa: CASSPERTGLGYGYTF

clone_size: .
v_call: TRBV6-5
d_call: .
j_call: TRBJ2-2
cdr3_nt: TGTGCCAGCACCGAAACGAACACCGGGGAGCTGTTTTTT
cdr3_aa: CASTETNTGELFF

clone_size: few
v_call: TRBV11-1
d_call: .
j_call: TRBJ2-4
cdr3_nt: TGTGCCAGCAGCTTAAAGGGGGCCAAAAACATTCAGTACTTC
cdr3_aa: CASSLKGAKNIQYF

clone_size: .
v_call: TRBV2
d_call: TRBD2
j_call: TRBJ2-4
cdr3_nt: TGTGCCAGCAGTGGTAGCGGGAGGCCTCGAAACATTCAGTACTTC
cdr3_aa: CASSGSGRPRNIQYF

clone_size: few
v_call: TRBV30
d_call: .
j_call: TRBJ1-4
cdr3_nt: TGTGCCTGGAGTGTACGCAGGGGTAATGAAAAACTGTTTTTT
cdr3_aa: CAWSVRRGNEKLFF

clone_size: .
v_call: TRBV6-1
d_call: .
j_call: TRBJ2-7
cdr3_nt: TGTGCCAGCAGTGGAACTATTTACTACGAGCAGTACTTC
cdr3_aa: CASSGTIYYEQYF

clone_size: .
v_call: TRBV4-2
d_call: .
j_call: TRBJ2-7
cdr3_nt: TGTGCCAGCAGCCAAGACGGACAGTTAACTCGCGAGCAGTACTTC
cdr3_aa: CASSQDGQLTREQYF

clone_size: .
v_call: TRBV28
d_call: TRBD1
j_call: TRBJ1-6
cdr3_nt: TGTGCCAGCAGTTTGCGGGACAGAACGTATAATTCACCCCTCCACTTT
cdr3_aa: CASSLRDRTYNSPLHF

clone_size: .
v_call: TRBV7-2
d_call: TRBD2
j_call: TRBJ2-5
cdr3_nt: TGTGCCAGCAGCTTAGCCAGCGGGAGGGGTGAGACCCAGTACTTC
cdr3_aa: CASSLASGRGETQYF

clone_size: .
v_call: TRBV2
d_call: .
j_call: TRBJ1-4
cdr3_nt: TGTGCCAGCAGTGTTTTGGGTAATGAAAAACTGTTTTTT
cdr3_aa: CASSVLGNEKLFF

clone_size: few
v_call: TRBV30
d_call: .
j_call: TRBJ1-2
cdr3_nt: TGTGCCTGGAGTGTACTCGCCCGTGGTGGCTACACCTTC
cdr3_aa: CAWSVLARGGYTF

clone_size: .
v_call: TRBV11-2
d_call: .
j_call: TRBJ2-2
cdr3_nt: TGTGCCAGCACCAGCAACGACAGGCAACCCGGGGAGCTGTTTTTT
cdr3_aa: CASTSNDRQPGELFF

clone_size: .
v_call: TRBV30
d_call: .
j_call: TRBJ1-5
cdr3_nt: TGTGCCTGGAGTTCAAGCGGGGCGTTTAAGTATAGCAATCAGCCCCAGCATTTT
cdr3_aa: CAWSSSGAFKYSNQPQHF

clone_size: .
v_call: TRBV15
d_call: .
j_call: TRBJ2-1
cdr3_nt: TGTGCCACCAGCAGAGATCACAATGAGCAGTTCTTC
cdr3_aa: CATSRDHNEQFF

clone_size: .
v_call: TRBV6-6
d_call: TRBD1
j_call: TRBJ2-2
cdr3_nt: TGTGCCAGCAGTCCCCAACCACAGGGGGCAACCGGGGAGCTGTTTTTT
cdr3_aa: CASSPQPQGATGELFF

clone_size: .
v_call: TRBV6-5
d_call: TRBD1
j_call: TRBJ2-7
cdr3_nt: TGTGCCAGCAGTTCAGGACAGGCTGCCTACGAGCAGTACTTC
cdr3_aa: CASSSGQAAYEQYF

clone_size: .
v_call: TRBV5-1
d_call: .
j_call: TRBJ2-1
cdr3_nt: TGCGCCAGCAGCCGCCCGGGGGCCGGGGCGGATGAGCAGTTCTTC
cdr3_aa: CASSRPGAGADEQFF

clone_size: .
v_call: TRBV5-4
d_call: TRBD2
j_call: TRBJ2-7
cdr3_nt: TGTGCCAGCCGCTTCATGGGGGGGACCTACGAGCAGTACTTC
cdr3_aa: CASRFMGGTYEQYF

clone_size: .
v_call: TRBV2
d_call: TRBD2
j_call: TRBJ2-5
cdr3_nt: TGTGCCAGCAGTTTGCTAGCGGATGGGCAAGAGACCCAGTACTTC
cdr3_aa: CASSLLADGQETQYF

clone_size: .
v_call: TRBV5-6
d_call: TRBD2
j_call: TRBJ2-1
cdr3_nt: TGTGCCAGCAGCTCCGGGGGGAGCTCCTACAATGAGCAGTTCTTC
cdr3_aa: CASSSGGSSYNEQFF

clone_size: .
v_call: TRBV15
d_call: .
j_call: TRBJ2-5
cdr3_nt: TGTGCCACCAGTAAGGACATCACTACTAATGCGCCCCAGTACTTC
cdr3_aa: CATSKDITTNAPQYF